This T cell receptor (beta chain) came from a study of Ad26.COV2.S vaccination and SARS-CoV-2 variants. About the study: The trial was COV1001 and the donor's arm was Ad26.COV2.S.

Treatment denoted: over 15 received Ad26.COV2.S at low or high dose, single or two shots; about 5 received placebo; per-sample allocation not given. After the first vaccine or placebo injection, samples were drawn on day 63. Study-level findings and limits: Responses of spike-specific T cells (both CD8+ and CD4+) reportedly showed substantial breadth after vaccination. Analyses of TCR breadth and depth may have underestimated total T cell responses.

Clones were sequenced by immunoSEQ multiplex PCR, and TCRdb holds only the in-frame ones, with some missing. Here the sample spans hundreds of thousands of clones, around 89% being singletons. Germline-derived CDR1 and CDR2 are SGHTA and FQGNSA. With 2 bases removed from V and 6 bases from J, the gap between germline ends came to 8 bases. There are 14 residues in the CDR3. Points on this clone: Its antigen is not known.

The rearrangement uses TRBV7-2 and TRBJ1-6; D gene uncertain. This clonotype originated in a person aged 18 to 59 who received the Ad26.COV2.S COVID-19 vaccine or a placebo. The starting material was peripheral blood, obtained in a trial of Ad26.COV2.S vaccine versus placebo. In DNA form, the CDR3 reads TGTGCCAGCAGCTTAAAACGGGTTAATTCACCCCTCCACTTT. The encoded protein is CASSLKRVNSPLHF.